These T cell receptor beta chains were read from a single sample in a study of post-analysis software for immune sequencing data. One entry per CDR3 protein, called by TCRdb with MiXCR from the PCR reads. Of hundreds of thousands of distinct CDR3 sequences listed, 44% are singletons. Material for sequencing was blood. The receptors stem from a girl between 5 and 17 years old with multiple sclerosis. CDR3s include the opening cysteine and the closing phenylalanine or tryptophan. The D gene is left open where the match is weak. Some rows mark clone size as missing; the rest say once, few, many or name a class of expanded clone.

v_gene	d_gene	len	j_gene	abundance	CDR3aa	CDR3nt
TRBV3-1	TRBD2	16	TRBJ2-5	few	CASSLTSGGGQETQYF	TGTGCCAGCAGCCTGACTAGCGGGGGAGGCCAAGAGACCCAGTACTTC
TRBV12-3/TRBV12-4	TRBD1	12	TRBJ1-2	NA	CASSRTGIGYTF	TGTGCCAGCAGTCGGACAGGTATAGGCTACACCTTC
TRBV6-6	NA	14	TRBJ1-4	NA	CASSYIGGSEKLFF	TGTGCCAGCAGTTACATAGGGGGGTCTGAAAAACTGTTTTTT
TRBV12-3/TRBV12-4	NA	12	TRBJ2-3	NA	CASPPLTDTQYF	TGTGCCAGCCCCCCCCTCACAGATACGCAGTATTTT
TRBV11-3	NA	16	TRBJ2-3	NA	CASSLDFRGVADTQYF	TGTGCCAGCAGCTTAGACTTCCGGGGAGTGGCAGATACGCAGTATTTT
TRBV7-8	NA	16	TRBJ2-7	few	CASSPFARSSSYEQYF	TGTGCCAGCAGCCCCTTCGCGCGGAGTAGCTCCTACGAGCAGTACTTC
TRBV9	TRBD1	14	TRBJ1-4	NA	CASSAGTGEEKLFF	TGTGCCAGCAGCGCGGGGACAGGGGAGGAAAAACTGTTTTTT
TRBV29-1	NA	11	TRBJ2-5	many	CSVDLKETQYF	TGCAGCGTCGACCTAAAGGAGACCCAGTACTTC
TRBV9	NA	19	TRBJ1-5	few	CASSAPATELTPSNQPQHF	TGTGCCAGCAGCGCCCCCGCGACGGAGCTCACGCCTAGCAATCAGCCCCAGCATTTT
TRBV10-3	NA	15	TRBJ2-1	NA	CAISGNSGYWNEQFF	TGTGCCATCAGTGGGAACTCGGGGTATTGGAATGAGCAGTTCTTC
TRBV6-6	TRBD1	14	TRBJ2-1	NA	CASTQGAEANEQFF	TGTGCCAGCACCCAGGGGGCAGAGGCTAATGAGCAGTTCTTC
TRBV6-5	NA	15	TRBJ2-1	NA	CASSKLGFSGNEQFF	TGTGCCAGCAGCAAATTAGGCTTTAGCGGCAATGAGCAGTTCTTC
TRBV10-3	NA	12	TRBJ1-1	NA	CAIRAQGTEAFF	TGTGCCATCAGAGCCCAGGGAACTGAAGCTTTCTTT
TRBV6-5	TRBD1	15	TRBJ1-2	NA	CASSYQGQGVSGYTF	TGTGCCAGCAGTTACCAAGGACAGGGGGTCTCTGGCTACACCTTC
TRBV12-3/TRBV12-4	TRBD1	15	TRBJ1-2	NA	CASSLRPGGARGYTF	TGTGCCAGCAGTTTACGTCCAGGGGGCGCGAGGGGCTACACCTTC
TRBV7-9	NA	14	TRBJ2-4	once	CASSPRPSFDIQYF	TGTGCCAGCAGCCCCCGTCCATCCTTCGACATTCAGTACTTC
TRBV10-3	NA	11	TRBJ1-2	few	CAISESEGYTF	TGTGCCATCAGTGAGTCGGAGGGCTACACCTTC
TRBV2	NA	14	TRBJ1-5	few	CASSSGHLNQPQHF	TGTGCCAGCAGTTCGGGACACCTCAATCAGCCCCAGCATTTT
TRBV4-1	NA	15	TRBJ1-2	NA	CASSQDRNSNYGYTF	TGCGCCAGCAGCCAAGATAGGAACAGCAACTATGGCTACACCTTC
TRBV29-1	NA	14	TRBJ2-7	few	CSVAPRTKDGEQYF	TGCAGCGTTGCCCCCAGGACCAAGGACGGGGAGCAGTACTTC
TRBV12-3/TRBV12-4	TRBD2	12	TRBJ2-3	few	CASRTSADTQYF	TGTGCCAGCCGGACTAGCGCAGATACGCAGTATTTT
TRBV6-5	TRBD2	17	TRBJ2-7	few	CASSFTYSGGASYEQYF	TGTGCCAGCAGTTTCACATATAGCGGGGGAGCCTCCTACGAGCAGTACTTC
TRBV5-1	TRBD1	14	TRBJ2-7	few	CASSFPGQGREQYF	TGCGCCAGCAGCTTCCCAGGACAGGGGCGGGAGCAGTACTTC
TRBV7-9	NA	15	TRBJ2-7	NA	CASSRDGDSFDEQYF	TGTGCCAGCAGCCGAGATGGAGACAGTTTCGACGAGCAGTACTTC
TRBV5-6	NA	16	TRBJ2-6	few	CASSPNPGSGANVLTF	TGTGCCAGCAGCCCTAATCCAGGGTCTGGGGCCAACGTCCTGACTTTC
TRBV7-9	NA	17	TRBJ2-7	few	CASSWAPNSPSSYEQYF	TGTGCCAGCAGCTGGGCCCCGAATAGCCCGAGCTCCTACGAGCAGTACTTC
TRBV5-5	NA	14	TRBJ2-7	few	CASSLDQGTYEQYF	TGTGCCAGCAGCTTGGACCAGGGTACCTACGAGCAGTACTTC
TRBV9	TRBD2	17	TRBJ2-1	NA	CASSTPGREAPNNEQFF	TGTGCCAGCAGCACCCCCGGGAGGGAGGCCCCCAACAATGAGCAGTTCTTC
TRBV10-3	NA	15	TRBJ2-5	NA	CATSDAAGRGETQYF	TGTGCCACCAGTGACGCGGCGGGCAGGGGAGAGACCCAGTACTTC
TRBV20-1	NA	16	TRBJ2-1	few	CSARTLRGEAYNEQFF	TGCAGTGCTAGAACCCTCAGGGGAGAGGCCTACAATGAGCAGTTCTTC
TRBV2	NA	14	TRBJ2-4	NA	CASSESSKGNIQYF	TGTGCCAGCAGTGAGTCTTCTAAGGGAAACATTCAGTACTTC
TRBV4-1	NA	15	TRBJ1-4	few	CASSQAGTTNEKLFF	TGCGCCAGCAGCCAAGCCGGGACGACTAATGAAAAACTGTTTTTT
TRBV6-6	NA	14	TRBJ2-7	few	CASSPLAVSYEQYF	TGTGCCAGCAGCCCATTGGCGGTCTCCTACGAGCAGTACTTC
TRBV5-1	NA	16	TRBJ2-4	NA	CASSLGSGGGKNIQYF	TGCGCCAGCAGCTTGGGCTCAGGGGGAGGCAAAAACATTCAGTACTTC
TRBV6-5	NA	14	TRBJ2-7	NA	CASSFQANSYEQYF	TGTGCCAGCAGTTTTCAGGCTAACTCCTACGAGCAGTACTTC
TRBV5-6	TRBD2	15	TRBJ2-3	NA	CASSWGLADTDTQYF	TGTGCCAGCAGCTGGGGACTAGCGGACACAGATACGCAGTATTTT
TRBV20-1	NA	12	TRBJ2-3	NA	CSARVSRDTQYF	TGCAGTGCTAGAGTCTCCCGGGATACGCAGTATTTT
TRBV12-3/TRBV12-4	TRBD1	16	TRBJ1-1	NA	CASTPRTGRRNTEAFF	TGTGCCAGCACACCAAGGACAGGGAGAAGGAACACTGAAGCTTTCTTT
TRBV24-1	TRBD1	17	TRBJ2-5	NA	CATSDLGGTGAVETQYF	TGTGCCACCAGTGATTTGGGAGGGACAGGGGCGGTGGAGACCCAGTACTTC
TRBV29-1	NA	16	TRBJ1-1	NA	CSSRRRQETENTEAFF	TGCAGCTCCCGCCGGAGACAAGAGACCGAGAACACTGAAGCTTTCTTT
TRBV29-1	NA	17	TRBJ1-4	NA	CSAGWDNPFATNEKLFF	TGCAGCGCTGGCTGGGACAATCCCTTCGCAACTAATGAAAAACTGTTTTTT
TRBV20-1	TRBD2	17	TRBJ2-7	few	CSARDLGFSGRAYEQYF	TGCAGTGCTAGAGATCTCGGTTTCAGCGGGAGGGCCTACGAGCAGTACTTC
TRBV4-1	NA	16	TRBJ2-3	NA	CASSQDSRQHTDTQYF	TGCGCCAGCAGCCAAGACTCGAGACAGCACACAGATACGCAGTATTTT
TRBV5-1	TRBD1	19	TRBJ2-6	few	CASSPRWQQGASGANVLTF	TGCGCCAGCAGCCCACGTTGGCAACAGGGGGCCTCTGGGGCCAACGTCCTGACTTTC
TRBV5-1	TRBD2	15	TRBJ2-1	NA	CASSSLGSGNGEQFF	TGCGCCAGCAGCTCGCTGGGTAGCGGGAACGGTGAGCAGTTCTTC
TRBV20-1	TRBD1	14	TRBJ1-4	once	CSAREGGANEKLFF	TGCAGTGCTAGAGAAGGGGGCGCAAATGAAAAACTGTTTTTT
TRBV5-6	NA	12	TRBJ1-2	few	CASSTNSYGYTF	TGTGCCAGCAGCACAAACTCCTATGGCTACACCTTC
TRBV24-1	TRBD1	16	TRBJ1-5	once	CATSDNGDSPAAIQHF	TGTGCCACCAGTGATAACGGGGACAGCCCCGCTGCAATCCAGCATTTT
TRBV29-1	TRBD1	16	TRBJ2-5	NA	CSVEIRGRTLAEAQYF	TGCAGCGTTGAGATCAGGGGGCGAACCCTGGCGGAGGCCCAGTACTTC